One and the same sample provided the 24 T cell receptor beta chains below, sequenced in a study of blood T cell repertoires in COVID-19. Sequenced by immunoSEQ multiplex PCR; TCRdb stores in-frame clones only, minus some. The sample lists some 450,000 clones, about 90% occurring once. The specimen sequenced was peripheral blood. These receptors came from a man between 18 and 35 years old with COVID-19, enrolled during active disease.

The genes are TRBV6-5 and TRBJ2-5; 7 nucleotides agree with TRBD1. The CDR3 is 13 residues long. Germline V CDR1 and CDR2: MNHEY, SVGAGI. With V trimmed by 6 bases and J by 5 bases, 6 bases remained unmatched. The CDR3 region is CASSSTGSETQYF. CDR3 bases: TGTGCCAGCAGCTCGACAGGGTCGGAGACCCAGTACTTC.

The V and J genes are TRBV24-1 and TRBJ2-5, with TRBD2 identical over 9 bases. CDR3 length equals 15 residues. Germline assignment: CDR1 KGHDR and CDR2 SFDVKD. V shed 1 base, J shed 4 bases, and the junction held 3 bases outside the gene matches. The CDR3 DNA reads TGTGCCACCAGTGATTTAAATAGCGGGAGAGAGACCCAGTACTTC. Protein: CATSDLNSGRETQYF.

The CDR3 nucleotides read TGTGCCAGCAGTGACCCTGGTGCGGGGGCCGATGGCTACACCTTC. It codes for CASSDPGAGADGYTF. The rearrangement links TRBV9 to TRBJ1-2; a possible D gene is TRBD1 (6 bases). Germline V gene data show CDR1 as SGDLS and CDR2 as YYNGEE. V lost 5 bases, J lost 6 bases, and 20 bases lay in between. This CDR3 comprises 15 residues.

The chain joins TRBV11-2 to TRBJ1-2, with 8 bases identical to TRBD1. CDR1 SGHAT and CDR2 FQNNGV come from the germline V gene. The V and J ends lost 6 bases and 4 bases, in that order; junction bases with no gene match: 4. The CDR3 runs to 13 residues. CDR3 in amino acids: CASRKTGGYGYTF. The CDR3 region has the DNA TGTGCCAGCAGGAAAACAGGGGGCTATGGCTACACCTTC.

CDR3 loop: CASSPGTGSNQPQHF. CDR3 in DNA: TGTGCCAGCAGCCCGGGGACAGGTTCAAATCAGCCCCAGCATTTT. V and J are TRBV9 and TRBJ1-5, with TRBD1 matching over 8 bases. Germline assignment: CDR1 SGDLS and CDR2 YYNGEE. This CDR3 has 15 amino acids. The trim removed 4 bases at V and 4 bases at J, leaving 7 bases unmatched.

The chain has TRBV18 and TRBJ1-6, with 8 bases aligning to TRBD1. The CDR3 runs to 14 residues. The germline gives CDR1 KGHSH, CDR2 LQKENI. V shed 6 bases, J shed 8 bases, and the junction held 6 bases outside the gene matches. DNA of the CDR3: TGTGCCAGCTCGATGGACAGGGATGATTCACCCCTCCACTTT. It is translated as CASSMDRDDSPLHF.

V and J are TRBV12-3 or TRBV12-4 and TRBJ1-5; D is ambiguous. The length of the CDR3 is 13 residues. The V end lost 3 bases, the J end lost 7 bases, and 10 bases lay between the germline ends. The CDR3 DNA is TGTGCCAGCAGTTTGGTTGGCGGACAGCCCCAGCATTTT. Translation gives CASSLVGGQPQHF.

This clone occurred once. The V gene is TRBV5-1, the J gene TRBJ1-5; TRBD1 agrees at 7 bases. The germline V gene has CDR1 SGHRS and CDR2 YFSETQ. The CDR3 length is 15 residues. The junction had 5 bases not matched to a gene; V was cut back by 1 base and J by 4 bases. CDR3 coding DNA: TGCGCCAGCAGCTTGATGGGACAGTCAAATCAGCCCCAGCATTTT. The encoded protein is CASSLMGQSNQPQHF.

The rearrangement uses TRBV5-3 and TRBJ1-2, with TRBD1 identical over 8 bases. TRBV5-3 has ORF status, its function being uncertain. The CDR3 has 14 amino acids. V dropped 0 bases and J dropped 5; count of bases not matched to a gene: 3. The CDR3 DNA is TGTGCCAGAAGCTTGGACAGGGGGAGGTATGGCTACACCTTC. It yields the protein CARSLDRGRYGYTF.

The V call is TRBV2, the J call TRBJ2-1; D may be TRBD2 (7 bases). The CDR3 extends over 13 amino acids. The germline V gene encodes CDR1 SNHLY and CDR2 FYNNEI. V lost 5 bases and J 10 bases, leaving 15 bases between the germline ends. The CDR3 coding sequence is TGTGCCAGCAGTCCGGGGGGCTGGGGGGAGCAGTTCTTC. It yields the protein CASSPGGWGEQFF.

The rearrangement uses TRBV9 and TRBJ1-5; 7 nucleotides agree with TRBD1. The CDR3 extends over 14 amino acids. J lost 2 bases, V lost 2 bases, and 1 base had no gene match. Germline V gene lookup returns CDR1 SGDLS and CDR2 YYNGEE. CDR3 residues: CASSVTGGNQPQHF. As DNA, the CDR3 is TGTGCCAGCAGCGTCACAGGGGGCAATCAGCCCCAGCATTTT.

This sequence joins TRBV5-1 and TRBJ2-1; 7 bases fit TRBD2. Germline V gives CDR1 SGHRS, CDR2 YFSETQ. The CDR3 covers 15 residues. Unmatched junction bases numbered 6, after V lost 0 bases and J lost 6 bases. Here the CDR3 reads CASSLGLAISNEQFF. In DNA form, the CDR3 reads TGCGCCAGCAGCTTGGGACTAGCCATATCCAATGAGCAGTTCTTC.

The chain has TRBV6-6 and TRBJ2-7, with D perhaps matching TRBD1 (6 bases). CDR3 length equals 15 residues. The ends were cut back, 0 bases at V and 3 bases at J, with 12 bases in the middle. Germline CDR1 MNHNY, CDR2 SVGAGI (reference sequence). Here the CDR3 reads CASSYSGQTSYEQYF. In nucleotides, the CDR3 is TGTGCCAGCAGTTACTCCGGACAGACGAGCTACGAGCAGTACTTC.

The chain uses TRBV10-3 and TRBJ1-1; TRBD1 matches 10 bases. V lost 6 bases, J lost 3 bases, and 4 bases stayed unmatched. CDR1 and CDR2 (germline): ENHRY, SYGVKD. This CDR3 is built from 14 residues. The CDR3 DNA is TGTGCCATCAGCCCCGGACAGGGGGACACTGAAGCTTTCTTT. This encodes CAISPGQGDTEAFF.

V is TRBV25-1 and J is TRBJ2-3, with 8 nucleotides matching TRBD1. With 0 bases clipped from V and 2 bases from J, the junction kept 4 bases outside the gene matches. The CDR3 runs to 16 residues. Germline CDR1 MGHDK, CDR2 SYGVNS. The CDR3, as DNA: TGTGCCAGCAGTGAATATAAGGGACAGGCCACAGATACGCAGTATTTT. This codes for CASSEYKGQATDTQYF.

The V gene is TRBV11-2, the J gene TRBJ2-2; D not resolved. Trimming took 1 base from V and 4 from J, leaving 13 bases between them. Germline V CDR1 and CDR2: SGHAT, FQNNGV. The CDR3 totals 16 residues. The CDR3 is CASSLGDTRATGELFF. CDR3 DNA sequence: TGTGCCAGCAGCTTAGGAGACACCCGAGCCACCGGGGAGCTGTTTTTT.

The chain joins TRBV15 to TRBJ1-4, with 10 nucleotides matching TRBD1. V lost 0 bases, J lost 11 bases, and 15 bases stayed unmatched. The CDR3 runs to 18 residues. Germline values: CDR1 LNHNV, CDR2 YYDKDF (reference sequence). The CDR3 sequence is CATSRESNTGTGVFKLFF. The CDR3 nucleotides are TGTGCCACCAGCAGAGAGTCCAACACCGGGACAGGGGTCTTTAAACTGTTTTTT.

The chain couples TRBV4-1 to TRBJ1-3; TRBD1 matches 9 bases. The CDR3 is 15 residues long. The germline V gene encodes CDR1 MGHRA and CDR2 YSYEKL. V was clipped by 4 bases and J by 12 bases; unmatched bases: 13. The CDR3 DNA is TGCGCCAGCAGCCGTACCGGGACAGGGTCGGTTCACATATATTTT. It yields the protein CASSRTGTGSVHIYF.

The chain links TRBV6-5 to TRBJ2-5; D is possibly TRBD1 (7 bases). The V end was cut by 6 bases, the J end by 5 bases, with 16 bases between. The CDR3 spans 14 residues. CDR1 and CDR2 from the germline V gene are MNHEY and SVGAGI. CDR3 loop: CASSLTGAGETQYF. Here the CDR3 DNA reads TGTGCCAGCAGCTTAACAGGGGCGGGGGAGACCCAGTACTTC.

V gene TRBV7-9 combines with J gene TRBJ2-5; TRBD2 aligns across 11 bases. Germline lookup yields CDR1 SEHNR and CDR2 FQNEAQ (reference sequence). CDR3 length: 14 residues. The V segment lost 0 bases and the J segment 7 bases; nucleotides outside the gene matches: 1. Written as DNA, the CDR3 is TGTGCCAGCAGCTTAGCGGGGACTAGCGGGACCCAGTACTTC. Its translation is CASSLAGTSGTQYF.

The genes are TRBV7-8 and TRBJ2-7, with TRBD2 matching 7 bases. Germline CDR1 reads SGHVS; CDR2 reads FQNEAQ. Trimming at V came to 4 bases and at J to 5 bases, leaving 11 bases not matched to a gene. This CDR3 is built from 15 residues. This CDR3 reads CASSWGRGLENEQYF. DNA of the CDR3: TGTGCCAGCAGCTGGGGGAGGGGCCTCGAAAACGAGCAGTACTTC.

The gene calls are TRBV3-1 (or the pseudogene TRBV3-2) and TRBJ2-1; a weak D match, TRBD2 (5 bases). The V end was cut by 0 bases, the J end by 5 bases, with 11 bases between. CDR3 length: 15 amino acids. CDR1 is LGHDT and CDR2 is YNNKEL in the germline V gene (reference sequence). CDR3 coding DNA: TGTGCCAGCAGCCAAGAGGGCACTAGAAACAATGAGCAGTTCTTC. This sequence encodes CASSQEGTRNNEQFF.

This chain connects TRBV6-5 to TRBJ1-2; D is unresolved. Germline CDR1 is MNHEY and CDR2 is SVGAGI. This CDR3 has 13 amino acids. The V and J ends lost 6 bases and 8 bases respectively, with 16 bases between them. The CDR3 protein is CASSVSRSEGYTF. The CDR3 DNA reads as TGTGCCAGCAGCGTATCCAGATCGGAGGGCTACACCTTC.

The rearrangement uses TRBV19 and TRBJ2-6; D is perhaps TRBD1 (5 bases). CDR1 is LNHDA and CDR2 is SQIVND in the germline V gene (reference sequence). V was pared by 5 bases and J by 2 bases, with 10 bases between. The CDR3 spans 15 residues. CDR3 DNA: TGTGCCAGTAGTCAGGGTACTACTGGGGCCAACGTCCTGACTTTC. Translated, it gives CASSQGTTGANVLTF.